Each of the 9 T cell receptor beta chains below was sequenced from the same sample in a study of T cell changes during pregnancy in multiple sclerosis. Sequencing used immunoSEQ multiplex PCR; TCRdb keeps in-frame clones, though not all of them. The sample contains fewer than 110,000 clones, just under 95% of which appear only once. Sample: peripheral blood, taken in the third trimester of pregnancy. These TCRs come from a female donor in good health, enrolled as a control in a pregnancy study.

V gene TRBV9 combines with J gene TRBJ2-3; D call uncertain. V lost 0 bases to trimming and J lost 0 bases, with 8 bases between them. Germline values: CDR1 SGDLS, CDR2 YYNGEE. This CDR3 has 15 amino acids. This CDR3 is CASSVVHRSTDTQYF. DNA for the CDR3: TGTGCCAGCAGCGTAGTTCACAGAAGCACAGATACGCAGTATTTT.

The chain is built from TRBV27 and TRBJ1-5; the D gene is possibly TRBD1 (5 bases). The CDR3 is 15 amino acids. V was trimmed by 3 bases and J by 1 base, leaving 10 bases between them. Germline values: CDR1 MNHEY, CDR2 SMNVEV (reference sequence). The CDR3 loop reads CASSFVGASNQPQHF. CDR3 coding DNA: TGTGCCAGCAGTTTTGTTGGGGCCAGCAATCAGCCCCAGCATTTT.

This chain uses TRBV27 with TRBJ2-3; D remains ambiguous. Germline V lookup: CDR1 MNHEY, CDR2 SMNVEV (reference sequence). The germline V and J ends were trimmed by 7 bases and 6 bases, with 5 bases remaining between them. The CDR3 totals 10 residues. CDR3 in DNA: TGTGCCAGCATCGGGGATACGCAGTATTTT. Its protein is CASIGDTQYF.

On this clone itself: This sample also contains other DNA sequences that code for the same CDR3. This chain's CDR3 is CASSLGDRGYEQYF. The CDR3 DNA reads as TGTGCCAGCAGTTTAGGGGACAGGGGCTACGAGCAGTACTTC. V usage is TRBV27 and J usage is TRBJ2-7; TRBD1 matches at 10 bases. The V gene end was trimmed by 2 bases and the J gene end by 3 bases; junction bases not matched to a gene: 1. The CDR3 spans 14 residues. Germline V CDR1 and CDR2: MNHEY, SMNVEV (reference sequence).

This clone was picked up one time. The chain recombines TRBV30 with TRBJ2-7, with 10 bases lining up with TRBD1. CDR1 and CDR2 (germline): GTSNPN, SVGIG (reference sequence). The CDR3 is 15 amino acids. Trimming removed 5 bases from V and 0 bases from J; junction bases left unmatched: 7. The CDR3 region is CAWQRGTGDSYEQYF. CDR3 sequence (DNA): TGTGCCTGGCAAAGGGGGACAGGGGACTCCTACGAGCAGTACTTC.

The V gene is TRBV7-9, the J gene TRBJ1-2; TRBD1 is a possible D gene (6 bases). V was clipped by 3 bases and J by 8 bases, with 16 bases between them. Germline V gene data show CDR1 as SEHNR and CDR2 as FQNEAQ (reference sequence). The CDR3 loop spans 14 amino acids. CDR3 region: CASSLQGPPRGYTF. The CDR3 bases are TGTGCCAGCAGCTTGCAGGGGCCACCAAGGGGCTACACCTTC.

The V gene is TRBV18, the J gene TRBJ2-3; D uncertain. With 3 bases removed from V and 14 bases from J, the gap between germline ends came to 18 bases. From germline, CDR1 is KGHSH and CDR2 LQKENI. This CDR3 has 13 residues. The CDR3 nucleotides read TGTGCCAGCTCACCGTCCGTAGATCCCTTTGGGTATTTT. It translates to CASSPSVDPFGYF.

This sequence joins TRBV30 and TRBJ2-3, with D possibly being TRBD2 (5 bases). CDR3 size: 15 residues. V dropped 3 bases and J dropped 0 bases, with 13 bases sitting between them. Germline V gene lookup returns CDR1 GTSNPN and CDR2 SVGIG (reference sequence). The CDR3 spells CAWREAHSSTDTQYF. The CDR3 DNA sequence: TGTGCCTGGAGGGAGGCTCACTCTAGCACAGATACGCAGTATTTT.

The chain recombines TRBV19 with TRBJ2-7; TRBD2 agrees at 12 bases. V gave up 10 bases and J gave up 4 bases; unmatched junction bases: 5. CDR3 length: 13 amino acids. Germline values: CDR1 LNHDA, CDR2 SQIVND (reference sequence). The DNA for the CDR3 is TGTGCCACAAGGACTAGCGGGGAATACGAGCAGTACTTC. This translates into CATRTSGEYEQYF. The complete variable domain, with remaining parts taken from reference TRBV19 and TRBJ2-7, reads DGGITQSPKYLFRKEGQNVTLSCEQNLNHDAMYWYRQDPGQGLRLIYYSQIVNDFQKGDIAEGYSVSREKKESFPLTVTSAQKNPTAFYLCATRTSGEYEQYFGPGTRLTVT.